These 21 T cell receptor beta chains were all obtained from the same sample, sequenced in a study of blood T cell repertoires in COVID-19. TCRdb's table, derived via immunoSEQ multiplex PCR, lists solely in-frame clones and lacks some. The repertoire holds a few hundred thousand clones, with around 87% as singletons. Material: peripheral blood. These receptors originate from a man aged 50-60 years with active or convalescent COVID-19.

The chain carries TRBV28 and TRBJ1-1; 9 nucleotides line up with TRBD1. The CDR3 runs 14 residues. The V gene end was trimmed by 7 bases and the J gene end by 4 bases; junction bases not matched to a gene: 7. Germline V gene data show CDR1 as MDHEN and CDR2 as SYDVKM. The CDR3 loop reads CASTRDRVATEAFF. CDR3 nucleotide sequence: TGTGCCAGCACCCGGGACAGGGTAGCCACTGAAGCTTTCTTT.

The chain combines TRBV19 with TRBJ2-7; the match to TRBD2 covers 7 bases. The V gene's germline CDR1 is LNHDA and CDR2 SQIVND (reference sequence). Unmatched junction bases numbered 5, after V lost 4 bases and J lost 2 bases. This CDR3 is built from 14 residues. The CDR3 loop is CASSTQRDAYEQYF. The CDR3 DNA follows: TGTGCCAGTAGTACTCAGCGGGATGCCTACGAGCAGTACTTC.

The chain uses TRBV3-1 (or the pseudogene TRBV3-2) and TRBJ1-4, with D possibly matching TRBD1 (5 bases). V was cut by 5 bases and J by 6 bases, with 16 bases left in between. CDR1 LGHDT and CDR2 YNNKEL come from the germline V gene (reference sequence). This CDR3 region has 15 residues. DNA for the CDR3: TGTGCCAGCAGCAACGGTGATCAGGGCCATGAAAAACTGTTTTTT. Protein sequence: CASSNGDQGHEKLFF.

The genes are TRBV28 and TRBJ1-2, with 7 nucleotides matching TRBD1. The CDR3 is made up of 14 amino acids. Per germline, CDR1 MDHEN and CDR2 SYDVKM. The ends lost 4 bases at V and 8 bases at J; junction bases unmatched: 10. The CDR3 nucleotides are TGTGCCAGCAGTTCTACAGGGGAGAGAGTGGGCTACACCTTC. Protein sequence: CASSSTGERVGYTF.

The sample holds one count of this clone. The chain uses TRBV6-4 and TRBJ2-2; the match to TRBD1 covers 8 bases. Looked up from germline, CDR1 is MRHNA and CDR2 is SNTAGT. The V and J ends lost 5 bases and 5 bases, in that order; junction bases with no gene match: 4. CDR3 length equals 14 residues. As DNA, the CDR3 is TGTGCCAGCAGTCGGACAGGGCTGACCGGGGAGCTGTTTTTT. As protein: CASSRTGLTGELFF.

This chain joins TRBV19 and TRBJ1-1; the D gene is possibly TRBD1 (6 bases). Per germline, CDR1 LNHDA and CDR2 SQIVND (reference sequence). The CDR3 has 15 residues. Trimming took off 4 bases at V and 3 bases at J, with 15 bases between the two ends. The CDR3: CASSKPTTGHTEAFF. The CDR3 coding sequence is TGTGCCAGTAGTAAACCGACGACAGGCCACACTGAAGCTTTCTTT. Looking up the rest from reference TRBV19 and TRBJ1-1 gives the full variable domain: DGGITQSPKYLFRKEGQNVTLSCEQNLNHDAMYWYRQDPGQGLRLIYYSQIVNDFQKGDIAEGYSVSREKKESFPLTVTSAQKNPTAFYLCASSKPTTGHTEAFFGQGTRLTVV.

This rearrangement joins TRBV27 to TRBJ1-2; 7 bases line up with TRBD1. V lost 3 bases and J lost 6; bases outside the gene matches: 10. This CDR3 contains 15 residues. Germline V CDR1 and CDR2: MNHEY, SMNVEV (reference sequence). CDR3 DNA sequence: TGTGCCAGCAGTTTTGTCCAGGGACAGAACGATGGCTACACCTTC. It codes for CASSFVQGQNDGYTF.

This clone showed up just once. This sequence joins TRBV19 and TRBJ1-6, with 7 nucleotides matching TRBD1. The V and J ends lost 5 bases and 7 bases, in that order; junction bases with no gene match: 11. The CDR3 has 16 amino acids. CDR1 is LNHDA, CDR2 SQIVND, per germline (reference sequence). The CDR3 nucleotides are TGTGCCAGTAGTCCAACCCAGGGGGGAATGAATTCACCCCTCCACTTT. As protein: CASSPTQGGMNSPLHF. Combining the CDR3 with reference TRBV19 and TRBJ1-6 gives the whole variable domain DGGITQSPKYLFRKEGQNVTLSCEQNLNHDAMYWYRQDPGQGLRLIYYSQIVNDFQKGDIAEGYSVSREKKESFPLTVTSAQKNPTAFYLCASSPTQGGMNSPLHFGNGTRLTVT.

The chain carries TRBV18 and TRBJ2-1; 8 nucleotides agree with TRBD2. This CDR3 has 14 amino acids. Germline V gives CDR1 KGHSH, CDR2 LQKENI. V gave up 8 bases and J gave up 7 bases; unmatched junction bases: 10. The CDR3: CASRPSGGGNEQFF. The CDR3 DNA reads TGTGCCAGCCGTCCGAGCGGGGGAGGGAATGAGCAGTTCTTC.

The rearrangement joins TRBV18 to TRBJ2-2; possible D gene TRBD1, 6 bases. V gave up 2 bases and J gave up 2 bases, with 12 bases separating them. The CDR3 is 16 residues long. From germline, CDR1 is KGHSH and CDR2 LQKENI. This CDR3 is CASSPGQGLNTGELFF. CDR3 coding DNA: TGTGCCAGCTCACCAGGCCAGGGGCTTAACACCGGGGAGCTGTTTTTT.

V usage is TRBV2 and J usage is TRBJ1-1, with TRBD1 identical over 7 bases. In germline, CDR1 is SNHLY, CDR2 FYNNEI. This CDR3 spans 14 amino acids. V was pared by 3 bases and J by 5 bases, with 6 bases of the junction left unmatched. CDR3 sequence: CASSEADRNTEAFF. DNA for the CDR3: TGTGCCAGCAGTGAGGCGGACAGGAATACTGAAGCTTTCTTT.

The chain uses TRBV3-1 (or the pseudogene TRBV3-2) and TRBJ2-2; 12 bases are shared with TRBD2. Germline V gene lookup returns CDR1 LGHDT and CDR2 YNNKEL (reference sequence). This CDR3 is 18 amino acids long. J gave up 5 bases and V 6 bases, and 13 bases lay outside the gene matches. The chain's CDR3 is CASRDGLAGYGYTGELFF. CDR3 sequence (DNA): TGTGCCAGCAGGGACGGACTAGCGGGATATGGGTATACCGGGGAGCTGTTTTTT.

This clone was observed once. The chain links TRBV19 to TRBJ2-1; 9 bases fit TRBD2. The CDR3 consists of 14 residues. The V gene end was trimmed by 1 base and the J gene end by 8 bases; junction bases not matched to a gene: 3. Germline CDR1 LNHDA, CDR2 SQIVND (reference sequence). The CDR3 sequence is CASSIGGGADEQFF. CDR3 DNA: TGTGCCAGTAGTATAGGCGGGGGGGCCGATGAGCAGTTCTTC.

This CDR3 is CASAGGQGQPQHF. The CDR3 DNA sequence: TGTGCCAGCGCCGGAGGACAGGGTCAGCCCCAGCATTTT. V is TRBV2 and J is TRBJ1-5; 8 bases align to TRBD1. The CDR3 extends over 13 amino acids. The J segment lost 6 bases and the V segment lost 8 bases, leaving 6 bases of the junction unmatched. The germline V gene encodes CDR1 SNHLY and CDR2 FYNNEI.

This sequence joins TRBV3-1 (or the pseudogene TRBV3-2) and TRBJ2-3, with a possible D match to TRBD1 (7 bases). The V gene lost 3 bases and the J gene lost 6 bases, with 13 bases spanning the gap. This CDR3 is built from 14 residues. The germline V gene has CDR1 LGHDT and CDR2 YNNKEL (reference sequence). DNA of the CDR3: TGTGCCAGCAGCCATGCCCAGGGGGGTGATACGCAGTATTTT. This codes for CASSHAQGGDTQYF.

As regards this clone: Its ends do not fully match the called genes, so a read error is possible. The chain uses TRBV7-8 and TRBJ2-1; 13 nucleotides match TRBD2. CDR3 length equals 20 residues. Germline values: CDR1 SGHVS, CDR2 FQNEAQ. CDR3 amino acids: CASSLPRTSGSFGSYNEQFF. The CDR3, as DNA: TGTGCTAGCAGCCTCCCACGGACTAGCGGGAGTTTTGGCTCCTACAATGAGCAGTTCTTC.

The chain recombines TRBV27 with TRBJ2-7, with TRBD1 matching 9 bases. The CDR3 totals 15 residues. Germline CDR1 is MNHEY and CDR2 is SMNVEV (reference sequence). V trimming: 6 bases; J trimming: 0 bases; junction bases outside the gene matches: 6. CDR3 sequence (DNA): TGTGCCAGCAGCTCGGGACAGGGAAGCTCCTACGAGCAGTACTTC. Translating gives CASSSGQGSSYEQYF.

This chain joins TRBV5-1 and TRBJ2-1; D is possibly TRBD2 (6 bases). There are 14 residues in the CDR3. Looked up from germline, CDR1 is SGHRS and CDR2 is YFSETQ. Trimming stripped 3 bases from V and 6 bases from J, with 13 bases between. The CDR3 DNA reads TGCGCCAGCAGCTCATTTACTAGCCGCAATGAGCAGTTCTTC. Amino acid sequence: CASSSFTSRNEQFF.

V usage is TRBV15 and J usage is TRBJ1-4; TRBD1 aligns across 7 bases. The germline V gene has CDR1 LNHNV and CDR2 YYDKDF (reference sequence). CDR3 length: 13 residues. With V trimmed by 3 bases and J by 14 bases, 9 bases remained unmatched. The CDR3 here is CATSSRTGFILFF. CDR3 nucleotide sequence: TGTGCCACCAGCAGCAGGACAGGTTTCATTCTGTTTTTT.

This clone came up a few times. The V call is TRBV2, the J call TRBJ1-2; 11 bases fit TRBD1. CDR1 and CDR2 (germline): SNHLY, FYNNEI. The length of the CDR3 is 15 residues. J was trimmed by 4 bases and V by 6 bases; bases with no gene match: 7. CDR3 DNA sequence: TGTGCCAGCAGGTTGGACAGGGGGCAAGGCTATGGCTACACCTTC. It yields the protein CASRLDRGQGYGYTF.

J is TRBJ2-3 and V is TRBV5-1; no definite D call. The germline CDR1 and CDR2 sequences are SGHRS and YFSETQ. The CDR3 sequence is 15 residues long. The V and J ends lost 0 bases and 0 bases respectively, with 8 bases between them. The CDR3 loop is CASSLGLSSTDTQYF. In DNA, the CDR3 is TGCGCCAGCAGCTTGGGACTTTCTAGCACAGATACGCAGTATTTT.